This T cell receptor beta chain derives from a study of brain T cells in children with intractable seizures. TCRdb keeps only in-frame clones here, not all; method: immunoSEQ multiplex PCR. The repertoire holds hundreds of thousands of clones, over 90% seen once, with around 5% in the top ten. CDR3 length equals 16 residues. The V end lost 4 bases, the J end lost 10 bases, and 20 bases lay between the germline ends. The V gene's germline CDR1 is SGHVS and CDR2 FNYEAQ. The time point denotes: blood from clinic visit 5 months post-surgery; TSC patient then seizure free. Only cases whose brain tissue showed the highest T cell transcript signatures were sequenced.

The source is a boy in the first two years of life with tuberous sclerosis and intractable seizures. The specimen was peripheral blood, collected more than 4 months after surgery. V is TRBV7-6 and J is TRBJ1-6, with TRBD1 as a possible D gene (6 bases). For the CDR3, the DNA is TGTGCCAGCAGCTCGTACGACCGGGACAAGAGGTCACCCCTCCACTTT. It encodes CASSSYDRDKRSPLHF.